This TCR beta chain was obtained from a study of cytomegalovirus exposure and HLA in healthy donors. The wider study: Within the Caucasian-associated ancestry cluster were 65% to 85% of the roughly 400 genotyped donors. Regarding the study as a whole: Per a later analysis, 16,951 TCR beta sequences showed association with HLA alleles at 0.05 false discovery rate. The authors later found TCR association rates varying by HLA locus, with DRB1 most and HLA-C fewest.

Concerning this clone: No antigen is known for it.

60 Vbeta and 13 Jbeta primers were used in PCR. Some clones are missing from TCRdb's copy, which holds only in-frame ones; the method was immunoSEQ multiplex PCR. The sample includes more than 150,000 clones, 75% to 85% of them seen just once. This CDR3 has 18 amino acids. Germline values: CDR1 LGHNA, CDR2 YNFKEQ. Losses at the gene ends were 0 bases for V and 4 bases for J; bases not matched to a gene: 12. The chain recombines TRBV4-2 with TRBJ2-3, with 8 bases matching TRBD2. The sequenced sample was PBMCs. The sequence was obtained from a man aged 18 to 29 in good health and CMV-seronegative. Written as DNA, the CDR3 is TGTGCCAGCAGCCAAGAGAAGACAGGCGGGGGGTTCGCAGATACGCAGTATTTT. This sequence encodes CASSQEKTGGGFADTQYF.